This TCR beta chain was found in a study of T cells in Graves' hyperthyroidism and ophthalmopathy. Notes on the study in general: Expanded thyroid clonotypes (above 0.001) were mostly also found in blood. Median prediction lead before ophthalmopathy onset was 5 to 7.5 months with the model.

Amplified TCR beta CDR3 regions came from RNA transcripts. HTBI primers were employed in a first-round RT-PCR of the TCR CDR3. TCRdb analysed the multiplex PCR reads with MiXCR anew, one entry per CDR3 protein. The sample records 200,000 or so distinct CDR3 sequences, 17% being singletons. This clonotype was detected many times. The antigen is not known. PBMCs were derived from roughly 10 ml fresh peripheral blood. The CDR3 runs 15 residues. Trimming cost V 7 bases and J 2 bases, with 18 bases left between them. The sample consisted of blood. This chain joins TRBV12-3 or TRBV12-4 and TRBJ2-7; maybe TRBD2 (6 bases). This clonotype was sampled from a woman between 45 and 65 years old with Graves' hyperthyroidism. The CDR3 coding sequence is TGTGCCAGCACCTCACAGTTAGCGGTACCCTACGAGCAGTACTTC. Protein: CASTSQLAVPYEQYF.